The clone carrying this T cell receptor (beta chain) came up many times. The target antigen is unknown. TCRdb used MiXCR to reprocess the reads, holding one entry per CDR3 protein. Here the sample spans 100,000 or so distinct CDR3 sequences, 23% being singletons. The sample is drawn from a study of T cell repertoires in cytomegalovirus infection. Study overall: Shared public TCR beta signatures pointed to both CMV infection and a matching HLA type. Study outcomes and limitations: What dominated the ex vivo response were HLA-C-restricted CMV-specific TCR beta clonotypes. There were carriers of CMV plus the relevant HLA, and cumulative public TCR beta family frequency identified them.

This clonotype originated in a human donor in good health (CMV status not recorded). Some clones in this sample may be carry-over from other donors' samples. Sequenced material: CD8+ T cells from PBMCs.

The CDR3 bases are TGTGCCAGCAGCAAAGGACAGGGGGGCTCCTACGAGCAGTACTTC. Translating it yields CASSKGQGGSYEQYF. The chain joins TRBV7-6 to TRBJ2-7; 10 nucleotides agree with TRBD1. CDR3 length: 15 amino acids. J gave up 0 bases and V 5 bases, and 4 bases lay outside the gene matches. The germline CDR1 and CDR2 sequences are SGHVS and FNYEAQ. Combining the CDR3 with reference TRBV7-6 and TRBJ2-7 gives the whole variable domain GAGVSQSPRYKVTKRGQDVALRCDPISGHVSLYWYRQALGQGPEFLTYFNYEAQQDKSGLPNDRFSAERPEGSISTLTIQRTEQRDSAMYRCASSKGQGGSYEQYFGPGTRLTVT.